The 2 T cell receptor beta chains below come from one sample, sequenced in a study of blood T cell repertoires in COVID-19. Sequenced by immunoSEQ multiplex PCR; TCRdb stores in-frame clones only, minus some. The table lists over 600,000 clones, around 89% of them singletons. Sequencing used peripheral blood. Every receptor here comes from a young woman with acute or convalescent COVID-19.

The rearrangement uses TRBV5-8 and TRBJ1-1; D is uncertain. This CDR3 has 14 residues. Germline assignment: CDR1 SGHTS and CDR2 YDEGEE. The V end was cut by 8 bases, the J end by 7 bases, with 21 bases between. CDR3 residues: CASIFWSRGSEAFF. The CDR3 DNA reads TGTGCCAGTATCTTCTGGAGCCGAGGGAGTGAAGCTTTCTTT.

In this sample, this clone turned up a few times. The chain carries TRBV2 and TRBJ1-1, with D tentatively TRBD1 (5 bases). The CDR3 runs 14 residues. Germline CDR1 is SNHLY and CDR2 is FYNNEI. V lost 0 bases, J lost 7 bases, and 12 bases lay in between. In DNA, the CDR3 is TGTGCCAGCAGTGAAGCGCTTCGGGGACTTGAAGCTTTCTTT. Translating gives CASSEALRGLEAFF.